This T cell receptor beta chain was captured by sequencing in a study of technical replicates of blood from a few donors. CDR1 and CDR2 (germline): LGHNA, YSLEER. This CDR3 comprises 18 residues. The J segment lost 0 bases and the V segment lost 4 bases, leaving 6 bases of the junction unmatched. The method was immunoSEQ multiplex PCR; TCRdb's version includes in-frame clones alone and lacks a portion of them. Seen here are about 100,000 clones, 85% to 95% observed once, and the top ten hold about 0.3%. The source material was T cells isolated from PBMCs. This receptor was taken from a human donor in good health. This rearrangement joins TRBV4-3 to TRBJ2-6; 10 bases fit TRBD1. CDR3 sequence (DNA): TGCGCCAGCAGCCCACAGACAGGGGGCGGCTCTGGGGCCAACGTCCTGACTTTC. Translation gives CASSPQTGGGSGANVLTF.